Listed below are T cell receptor beta chains from one sample, sequenced in a study of blood T cell repertoires in COVID-19. Sequencing used immunoSEQ multiplex PCR; TCRdb keeps in-frame clones, though not all of them. The table records over 200,000 clones, 87% of them present only once. The sequencing sample was made of PBMCs or T cells enriched from blood (not recorded which). The receptors here all came from a man between 18 and 29 years old with acute COVID-19. CDR3s include the opening cysteine and the closing phenylalanine or tryptophan. A D gene is named only where the DNA matches it firmly. A row's size may be missing; if present it is once, few, many or a size class.

clone_size | j_call | v_call | d_call | cdr3_nt | cdr3_aa
once | TRBJ1-4 | TRBV7-9 | . | TGTGCCAGCAGCTTAGCGTACAGTGAAAAACTGTTTTTT | CASSLAYSEKLFF
once | TRBJ1-1 | TRBV2 | . | TGTGCCAGCAGACGACAGCCGAACACTGAAGCTTTCTTT | CASRRQPNTEAFF
. | TRBJ2-5 | TRBV30 | . | TGTGCCTGGAGACCTTTCTTCAGGGGTGAGCAAGAGACCCAGTACTTC | CAWRPFFRGEQETQYF
. | TRBJ1-3 | TRBV6-2/TRBV6-3 | . | TGTGCCAGCAGTAGGACCTCTGAGGGTACGGACACCATATATTTT | CASSRTSEGTDTIYF
. | TRBJ2-2 | TRBV4-1 | . | TGCGCCAGCAGGCGGAGCGGGTTCGCGAACACCGGGGAGCTGTTTTTT | CASRRSGFANTGELFF
. | TRBJ1-5 | TRBV6-5 | TRBD1 | TGTGCCAGCAGCCGGGACAGGGGCAATCAGCCCCAGCATTTT | CASSRDRGNQPQHF
. | TRBJ2-3 | TRBV2 | TRBD1 | TGTGCCAGCAAGGGCAGGGGGATCTCTAGCACAGATACGCAGTATTTT | CASKGRGISSTDTQYF
. | TRBJ2-2 | TRBV9 | . | TGTGCCAGCAGCGTTTCAGGGAACACCGGGGAGCTGTTTTTT | CASSVSGNTGELFF
few | TRBJ1-5 | TRBV19 | TRBD1 | TGTGCCAGTACAGGAGGGGGCTTAAGCAATCAGCCCCAGCATTTT | CASTGGGLSNQPQHF
. | TRBJ1-1 | TRBV28 | . | TGTGCCAGCAGCCGCGTACAGGGTTCGGACACTGAAGCTTTCTTT | CASSRVQGSDTEAFF
. | TRBJ2-7 | TRBV19 | . | TGTGCCAGTAGGACTTCGGAGGACCGGCAGTACTTC | CASRTSEDRQYF
. | TRBJ1-1 | TRBV4-1 | . | TGCGCCAGCAGCCAAGTCTTTTCAGGTCAGGAAGCTTTCTTT | CASSQVFSGQEAFF
. | TRBJ2-7 | TRBV12-3/TRBV12-4 | . | TGTGCCAGCAGGGCAGGCTACGAGCAGTACTTC | CASRAGYEQYF
. | TRBJ2-7 | TRBV27 | . | TGTGCCAGCAGTTCACGGACTCCGGATACACTTTACGAGCAGTACTTC | CASSSRTPDTLYEQYF
once | TRBJ1-1 | TRBV4-1 | TRBD1 | TGCGCCAGCAAGGACAGGGGGAACACTGAAGCTTTCTTT | CASKDRGNTEAFF
. | TRBJ1-4 | TRBV28 | . | TGTGCCAGCAGTTTATCCGGGCGGGATGAAAAACTGTTTTTT | CASSLSGRDEKLFF
. | TRBJ2-1 | TRBV4-2 | TRBD2 | TGTGCCAGCAGCCAAGTCGTTAGCGGGGCTTACAATGAGCAGTTCTTC | CASSQVVSGAYNEQFF
. | TRBJ1-1 | TRBV4-1 | TRBD1 | TGCGCCAGCAGCCAAGATAGTTTGGGGGACAGCCCAATGAACACTGAAGCTTTCTTT | CASSQDSLGDSPMNTEAFF
. | TRBJ2-7 | TRBV30 | . | TGTGCCTGGAGTGTCCCCAACGAGCAGTACTTC | CAWSVPNEQYF
. | TRBJ1-5 | TRBV30 | . | TGTGCCTGGAGTCCCCTCGGGGGCAATCAGCCCCAGCATTTT | CAWSPLGGNQPQHF
. | TRBJ2-5 | TRBV5-1 | TRBD2 | TGCGCCAGCAGCTTGGGAGAAGCGGGAAAGGAGACCCAGTACTTC | CASSLGEAGKETQYF
. | TRBJ2-7 | TRBV5-1 | TRBD1 | TGCGCCAGCAGCTTGGACAAGACAGGGATCAGCTCCTACGAGCAGTACTTC | CASSLDKTGISSYEQYF
. | TRBJ2-3 | TRBV28 | TRBD2 | TGTGCCAGCAGAGAGGGACTAGCGGGAGATAACGGGGATACGCAGTATTTT | CASREGLAGDNGDTQYF
. | TRBJ2-2 | TRBV18 | . | TGTGCCAGCTCACCACCGGGGCTAGCGTACACCGGGGAGCTGTTTTTT | CASSPPGLAYTGELFF
. | TRBJ2-3 | TRBV7-2 | . | TGTGCCAGCAGCCCGTGGAGGGAGTTACCCTTCACAGATACGCAGTATTTT | CASSPWRELPFTDTQYF
. | TRBJ1-1 | TRBV3-1/TRBV3-2 | . | TGTGCCAGCAGCCAAGCAGGGCAGCAGAACACTGAAGCTTTCTTT | CASSQAGQQNTEAFF
. | TRBJ1-5 | TRBV3-1/TRBV3-2 | . | TGTGCCAGCAGCCAACCGGGTCCGAATCAGCCCCAGCATTTT | CASSQPGPNQPQHF
. | TRBJ2-4 | TRBV3-1/TRBV3-2 | TRBD1 | TGTGCCAGCAGCGCCGGGACAGGGGGCATGAACATTCAGTACTTC | CASSAGTGGMNIQYF
. | TRBJ2-2 | TRBV18 | . | TGTGCCAGCTCACTATGCTGCAGGAACACCGGGGAGCTGTTTTTT | CASSLCCRNTGELFF
. | TRBJ2-7 | TRBV28 | . | TGTGCCAGCAGTTTAAGAGGAATCGAGCAGTACTTC | CASSLRGIEQYF
. | TRBJ2-7 | TRBV19 | . | TGTGCCAGTAGTAACCGGGACGTCGGTACAGGGGAGCAGTACTTC | CASSNRDVGTGEQYF
. | TRBJ1-2 | TRBV9 | . | TGTGCCAGCAGCGCGACGGAGGAAACAACCATCCGGTATGGCTACACCTTC | CASSATEETTIRYGYTF
. | TRBJ2-3 | TRBV7-8 | TRBD2 | TGTGCCAGCAGCCGAGCAGCCTCTAGCGGGAGAGGGTACACAGATACGCAGTATTTT | CASSRAASSGRGYTDTQYF